Below, 32 T cell receptor beta chains from the same sample are listed, as sequenced in a study of T-cell memory formation after mild COVID-19. MiXCR was run by TCRdb on the 5' RACE reads, yielding one entry per CDR3 protein. The repertoire holds 55,000 to 65,000 distinct CDR3 sequences, more than 9% seen once, with 1.2% in the top ten. Specimen: PBMCs or a T cell subset sorted from them (not recorded which). The receptors stem from a man aged 18 to 35 who had mild COVID-19 (a few samples of this study predate the infection). Cell type and time point are not known.

This clonotype was seen repeatedly, ten times or more. The chain carries TRBV6-1 and TRBJ2-5; TRBD1 agrees at 8 bases. The CDR3 spans 13 residues. Germline loops: CDR1 MNHNS, CDR2 SASEGT. Unmatched junction bases numbered 5, after V lost 8 bases and J lost 3 bases. The CDR3 spells CASLRTGKETQYF. The CDR3 nucleotides read TGTGCCAGCCTCCGGACAGGGAAAGAGACCCAGTACTTC.

The rearrangement links TRBV23-1 to TRBJ2-3; D call uncertain. TRBV23-1 is an ORF, with its function uncertain. This CDR3 has 13 amino acids. Between the trimmed V and J ends, which lost 0 bases and 6 bases, there was a span of 7 bases. The CDR3 nucleotides read TGCGCCAGCAGTCAATCGCGGTTGGATACGCAGTATTTT. It yields the protein CASSQSRLDTQYF.

The rearrangement links TRBV9 to TRBJ2-2, with 12 bases lining up with TRBD2. V shed 4 bases and J 6 bases; nucleotides not matched to a gene: 4. Germline V CDR1 and CDR2: SGDLS, YYNGEE. This CDR3 comprises 15 residues. This CDR3 reads CASSPSGGASGELFF. The CDR3 nucleotides read TGTGCCAGCAGCCCTAGCGGGGGGGCGTCCGGGGAGCTGTTTTTT.

The chain uses TRBV20-1 and TRBJ2-5; unclear D gene. The CDR3 has 14 residues. Germline V lookup: CDR1 DFQATT, CDR2 SNEGSKA (reference sequence). V lost 4 bases, J lost 2 bases, and 14 bases lay in between. CDR3 coding DNA: TGCAGTGCTACCAAAGGTCGAGCTCAAGAGACCCAGTACTTC. This gives the protein CSATKGRAQETQYF.

J is TRBJ1-5 and V is TRBV5-6, with D perhaps matching TRBD1 (6 bases). The CDR3 extends over 14 amino acids. Trimming took off 0 bases at V and 7 bases at J, with 11 bases between the two ends. CDR1 SGHDT and CDR2 YYEEEE come from the germline V gene. CDR3 in DNA: TGTGCCAGCAGCTTGGACAGGGTATGGCAGCCCCAGCATTTT. Translation gives CASSLDRVWQPQHF. Full variable domain (missing parts from reference TRBV5-6 and TRBJ1-5): DAGVTQSPTHLIKTRGQQVTLRCSPKSGHDTVSWYQQALGQGPQFIFQYYEEEERQRGNFPDRFSGHQFPNYSSELNVNALLLGDSALYLCASSLDRVWQPQHFGDGTRLSIL.

This chain uses TRBV5-1 with TRBJ2-3; no reliable D call. The CDR3 is 15 residues long. Germline values: CDR1 SGHRS, CDR2 YFSETQ. The V end was cut by 0 bases, the J end by 5 bases, with 13 bases between. The CDR3 loop is CASSLAGTGEDTQYF. The CDR3 coding sequence is TGCGCCAGCAGCTTGGCTGGTACTGGTGAAGATACGCAGTATTTT.

This clonotype was seen at least ten times. This chain joins TRBV19 and TRBJ1-1; 7 nucleotides align to TRBD1. The CDR3 sequence is 15 residues long. Trimming took 7 bases from V and 1 from J; bases not matched to a gene: 9. Looked up from germline, CDR1 is LNHDA and CDR2 is SQIVND (reference sequence). This chain's CDR3 is CASNSRDRGNTEAFF. In DNA form, the CDR3 reads TGTGCCAGTAACTCGCGGGACAGAGGGAACACTGAAGCTTTCTTT.

Many counts were recorded for this clonotype. The chain joins TRBV20-1 to TRBJ2-1; a weak D match, TRBD2 (6 bases). The CDR3 totals 11 residues. Germline V gene sequence: CDR1 DFQATT, CDR2 SNEGSKA (reference sequence). V lost 2 bases and J lost 8, with 7 bases in between. CDR3 region: CSARREDEQFF. The CDR3 coding sequence is TGCAGTGCTAGAAGGGAGGATGAGCAGTTCTTC.

The rearrangement uses TRBV11-2 and TRBJ2-1, with a possible D match to TRBD2 (5 bases). Trimming took 5 bases from V and 10 from J, leaving 18 bases between them. This CDR3 spans 14 amino acids. CDR1 SGHAT and CDR2 FQNNGV come from the germline V gene. The CDR3 reads CASSPVGETGEQFF. The CDR3 DNA sequence: TGTGCCAGCAGCCCGGTTGGGGAGACGGGCGAGCAGTTCTTC. Filled out from reference TRBV11-2 and TRBJ2-1, the complete variable domain reads EAGVAQSPRYKIIEKRQSVAFWCNPISGHATLYWYQQILGQGPKLLIQFQNNGVVDDSQLPKDRFSAERLKGVDSTLKIQPAKLEDSAVYLCASSPVGETGEQFFGPGTRLTVL.

This clonotype appeared a few times. The chain combines TRBV5-1 with TRBJ1-1, with 7 bases identical to TRBD1. The CDR3 spans 14 residues. Losses at the gene ends were 2 bases for V and 4 bases for J; bases not matched to a gene: 5. Looked up from germline, CDR1 is SGHRS and CDR2 is YFSETQ. The CDR3 coding sequence is TGCGCCAGCAGCTTCAGGACAGGAGGCACTGAAGCTTTCTTT. Translating gives CASSFRTGGTEAFF.

This clonotype was recorded many times. The CDR3 sequence: CASSLEGLQETQYF. Written as DNA, the CDR3 is TGTGCCAGCAGCTTGGAAGGTCTGCAGGAGACCCAGTACTTC. The chain joins TRBV5-5 to TRBJ2-5, with no clear D. V gave up 0 bases and J gave up 5 bases, with 11 bases separating them. Looked up from germline, CDR1 is SGHKS and CDR2 is YYEKEE (reference sequence). The CDR3 length is 14 residues.

This sequence joins TRBV7-3 and TRBJ2-6, with D unclear. CDR1 is SGHTA and CDR2 is FQGTGA in the germline V gene. The CDR3 totals 15 residues. The ends were cut back, 4 bases at V and 0 bases at J, with 7 bases in the middle. In DNA, the CDR3 is TGTGCCAGCAGCTCCCAGGCCTCTGGGGCCAACGTCCTGACTTTC. It yields the protein CASSSQASGANVLTF.

This clonotype came up a few times. This chain joins TRBV6-5 and TRBJ1-2; unclear D gene. The CDR3 totals 13 residues. V dropped 2 bases and J dropped 5 bases, with 9 bases sitting between them. The germline gives CDR1 MNHEY, CDR2 SVGAGI. CDR3 DNA sequence: TGTGCCAGCAGTTACCTAGGGATTTATGGCTACACCTTC. Its translation is CASSYLGIYGYTF.

For this clonotype: A read error is likely, as this CDR3 ends without the conserved phenylalanine or tryptophan. This sequence joins TRBV25-1 and TRBJ1-5, with TRBD1 as a possible D gene (5 bases). Germline lookup yields CDR1 MGHDK and CDR2 SYGVNS. The CDR3 extends over 14 amino acids. Trimming stripped 6 bases from V and 0 bases from J, with 9 bases between. CDR3 amino acids: CASSVTGSNQPQHL. The CDR3, as DNA: TGTGCCAGCAGCGTCACAGGTAGCAATCAGCCCCAGCATTTG.

This clonotype was seen more than once but under ten times. V usage is TRBV3-1 and J usage is TRBJ2-2; no clear D. Germline CDR1 and CDR2: LGHDT and YNNKEL (reference sequence). The CDR3 has 15 amino acids. Between the trimmed V and J ends, which lost 2 bases and 7 bases, there was a span of 14 bases. The CDR3 region has the DNA TGTGCCAGCAGCCAATGGGGTAATGATGGCGGGGAGCTGTTTTTT. Its translation: CASSQWGNDGGELFF.

This clonotype was counted at least ten times. The rearrangement uses TRBV20-1 and TRBJ2-7; 10 nucleotides line up with TRBD2. This CDR3 comprises 14 residues. The junction had 4 bases not matched to a gene; V was cut back by 1 base and J by 4 bases. Germline CDR1 reads DFQATT; CDR2 reads SNEGSKA (reference sequence). Here the CDR3 reads CSARVPSGGYEQYF. The CDR3 DNA follows: TGCAGTGCTAGAGTGCCTAGCGGGGGTTACGAGCAGTACTTC.

This clonotype was picked up a small number of times. The rearrangement uses TRBV5-1 and TRBJ2-3; 9 bases align to TRBD1. Germline lookup yields CDR1 SGHRS and CDR2 YFSETQ. CDR3 length: 13 residues. The CDR3 nucleotides read TGCGCTACCTCGGGACAGGGCGCAGATACGCAGTATTTT. Translated: CATSGQGADTQYF.

This chain uses TRBV7-2 with TRBJ2-7, with TRBD2 matching 13 bases. J gave up 2 bases and V 2 bases, and 6 bases lay outside the gene matches. This CDR3 is 17 amino acids long. Germline loops: CDR1 SGHTA, CDR2 FQGNSA. CDR3 region: CASSLRDTSGGAYEQYF. The CDR3 nucleotides are TGTGCCAGCAGCTTACGGGACACTAGCGGGGGGGCCTACGAGCAGTACTTC.

This clonotype turned up a few times. The rearrangement joins TRBV12-3 or TRBV12-4 to TRBJ1-1; the D gene is possibly TRBD1 (5 bases). This CDR3 contains 15 residues. V was cut by 1 base and J by 0 bases, with 9 bases left in between. The CDR3 loop is CASSLDAGLNTEAFF. In DNA form, the CDR3 reads TGTGCCAGCAGTTTAGACGCGGGGCTGAACACTGAAGCTTTCTTT.

This clonotype was counted only a few times. The genes are TRBV29-1 and TRBJ2-2; possibly TRBD1 for D (5 bases). CDR1 and CDR2 (germline): SQVTM, ANQGSEA. The V gene lost 0 bases and the J gene lost 4 bases, with 9 bases spanning the gap. The CDR3 loop spans 14 amino acids. CDR3 residues: CSVEDTGATGELFF. CDR3 DNA: TGCAGCGTTGAAGATACTGGGGCCACCGGGGAGCTGTTTTTT.

This clonotype has only a few counts. This chain links TRBV6-5 with TRBJ1-5, with D possibly TRBD1 on 6 matching bases. The V gene lost 5 bases and the J gene lost 0 bases, with 14 bases spanning the gap. Germline V lookup: CDR1 MNHEY, CDR2 SVGAGI. CDR3 length: 16 residues. As DNA, the CDR3 is TGTGCCAGCAGTCCGATGGGGACACCTAGCAATCAGCCCCAGCATTTT. This translates into CASSPMGTPSNQPQHF.

V gene TRBV7-3 combines with J gene TRBJ2-1; 8 bases fit TRBD2. This CDR3 region has 13 residues. Germline assignment: CDR1 SGHTA and CDR2 FQGTGA. V lost 2 bases, J lost 12 bases, and 6 bases stayed unmatched. The CDR3 sequence is CASSLPTGGPQFF. In DNA form, the CDR3 reads TGTGCCAGCAGCTTACCTACGGGGGGGCCGCAGTTCTTC.

CDR3 sequence (DNA): TGTGCCAGCAGCTTGCACGGCCCGAACGGGGAGCAGTACGTC. Protein product: CASSLHGPNGEQYV. The chain is built from TRBV7-2 and TRBJ2-7; no clear D. V lost 3 bases and J 7 bases, leaving 16 bases between the germline ends. The CDR3 loop spans 14 amino acids. Germline CDR1 SGHTA, CDR2 FQGNSA.

This clonotype was recorded a few times. The CDR3, as DNA: TGCGCCAGCAGCTTGGTGGCAGGACCGGGCTATGGCTACACCTTC. Encoded protein: CASSLVAGPGYGYTF. The chain is built from TRBV5-1 and TRBJ1-2, with no clear D. The germline V gene has CDR1 SGHRS and CDR2 YFSETQ. Trimming took off 0 bases at V and 4 bases at J, with 13 bases between the two ends. The CDR3 length is 15 residues.

The rearrangement links TRBV7-2 to TRBJ2-1; D not certain. Trimming shortened V by 5 bases and J by 1 base, and 21 bases separated the two germline ends. This CDR3 is built from 18 residues. From germline, CDR1 is SGHTA and CDR2 FQGNSA. CDR3 residues: CASSHPIIRRRSYNEQFF. In nucleotides, the CDR3 is TGTGCCAGCAGCCACCCGATCATACGTAGACGGTCCTACAATGAGCAGTTCTTC.

The table lists this clonotype with a few counts. The chain uses TRBV2 and TRBJ2-5; 13 bases map to TRBD2. V shed 6 bases, J shed 5 bases, and the junction held 3 bases outside the gene matches. Germline V lookup: CDR1 SNHLY, CDR2 FYNNEI. The CDR3 consists of 14 residues. The CDR3 loop reads CASRPGLAGETQYF. The DNA for the CDR3 is TGTGCCAGCAGGCCGGGACTAGCGGGGGAGACCCAGTACTTC.

The chain recombines TRBV30 with TRBJ2-7, with unresolved D. The CDR3 consists of 12 residues. Germline CDR1 is GTSNPN and CDR2 is SVGIG (reference sequence). V was pared by 8 bases and J by 6 bases, with 17 bases between. The CDR3 sequence is CAADRRSSEQYF. CDR3 in DNA: TGTGCCGCCGACCGGCGCTCGAGCGAGCAGTACTTC.

This clonotype was seen a few times. The chain carries TRBV7-8 and TRBJ2-5; 12 nucleotides match TRBD2. There are 13 residues in the CDR3. J gave up 7 bases and V 5 bases, and 2 bases lay outside the gene matches. From germline, CDR1 is SGHVS and CDR2 FQNEAQ. DNA for the CDR3: TGTGCCAGCAGCGCTAGCGGGGGGGGGACCCAGTACTTC. Its protein is CASSASGGGTQYF.

This clonotype was seen many times. The genes are TRBV15 and TRBJ2-7; possibly TRBD1 for D (5 bases). The germline V and J ends were trimmed by 0 bases and 3 bases, with 9 bases remaining between them. CDR3 length equals 14 residues. Looked up from germline, CDR1 is LNHNV and CDR2 is YYDKDF (reference sequence). CDR3 residues: CATSRDNQGYEQYV. The CDR3 DNA sequence: TGTGCCACCAGCAGAGATAATCAGGGCTACGAGCAGTACGTC.

This chain uses TRBV3-1 with TRBJ1-6; D is undetermined. Germline V gene data show CDR1 as LGHDT and CDR2 as YNNKEL (reference sequence). Trimming took 5 bases from V and 0 from J, leaving 14 bases between them. This CDR3 has 17 amino acids. Here the CDR3 reads CASSLRALSSYNSPLHF. The CDR3 nucleotides are TGTGCCAGCAGCTTGCGGGCCCTAAGCTCCTATAATTCACCCCTCCACTTT.

This clonotype was counted at least ten times. CDR3 bases: TGTGCCAGCAACCGGCTAGCGGGGGAGACCCAGTACTTC. This sequence encodes CASNRLAGETQYF. This chain joins TRBV12-3 or TRBV12-4 and TRBJ2-5, with 9 bases identical to TRBD2. After removal of 7 bases from V and 5 bases from J, the junction contained 5 bases not matched to a gene. The CDR3 covers 13 residues.

This clonotype occurred a few times. The V gene is TRBV7-9, the J gene TRBJ2-4; possible D gene TRBD2, 6 bases. The CDR3 is 17 amino acids. Germline CDR1 SEHNR, CDR2 FQNEAQ (reference sequence). V dropped 3 bases and J dropped 2 bases, with 17 bases sitting between them. The CDR3 protein is CASSFLRRRVTKNIQYF. The CDR3 DNA reads TGTGCCAGCAGCTTTCTCAGGAGGAGGGTCACCAAAAACATTCAGTACTTC.